This paragraph covers one TCR beta chain sequence. The antigen is unknown. The sample is drawn from a study of cytomegalovirus exposure and HLA in healthy donors. The overall study: Earlier sequencing of approximately 180 million T cells yielded around 120 million unique TCR beta sequences.

The junction had 9 bases not matched to a gene; V was cut back by 3 bases and J by 7 bases. The CDR3 is 15 residues long. CDR1 and CDR2 (germline): LGHNA, YNFKEQ. The PCR made use of 60 Vbeta and 13 Jbeta primers. Sequencing was performed with immunoSEQ multiplex PCR; in TCRdb, only in-frame clones are kept and a portion is missing. This sample has around 200,000 clones, with about four fifths found just once. Notes on the study in general: When presence/absence was analysed, sequencing depth was taken to be roughly uniform across donors. It emerged from a later analysis that several of the most significant clusters appeared to be linked to common viral pathogens.

The receptor's source is a woman aged 45 to 65 in good health and CMV-seropositive. The chain recombines TRBV4-2 with TRBJ2-5; 9 bases map to TRBD2. What was sequenced was PBMCs. The CDR3 loop is CASSHIAGDDGTQYF. The CDR3 DNA follows: TGTGCCAGCAGCCACATAGCGGGGGACGATGGGACCCAGTACTTC.